The T cell receptor (beta chain) described here comes from a study of early T cells in non-severe SARS-CoV-2 infection. Study overall: Unpaired chains resulted from sequencing bulk RNA of unsorted whole blood.

Study-wide results and limits: In VDJdb matching, anti-spike CD8 responses were favored while private and CD4 specificities went missing.

This clonotype was seen ten or more times. The antigen is not known. With 3 bases clipped from V and 7 bases from J, the junction kept 11 bases outside the gene matches. The V gene's germline CDR1 is MNHNS and CDR2 SASEGT. The CDR3 totals 15 residues. Each cDNA molecule carried a unique molecular identifier. TCRdb reprocessed the 5' RACE reads with MiXCR, giving one entry per CDR3 protein. The sample yields tens of thousands of distinct CDR3 sequences, 7.5% to 9.5% seen once. This chain connects TRBV6-1 to TRBJ2-7, with TRBD1 matching over 8 bases. This TCR derives from an adult who was a healthcare worker with PCR-confirmed SARS-CoV-2 infection or an uninfected control (not recorded which). Here the sequenced sample was whole blood, taken at baseline. Written as DNA, the CDR3 is TGTGCCAGCAGTGAGCGCGGCGTCAGGGGGCAAGAGCAGTACTTC. Residues: CASSERGVRGQEQYF.